This TCR beta chain was found in a study of beta chain features in type 1 diabetes. Study summary: Comparable age, gender and cell yields were observed in patients relative to healthy donors.

V lost 6 bases and J lost 3, with 16 bases in between. In germline, CDR1 is MNHEY, CDR2 SMNVEV (reference sequence). The CDR3 has 15 residues. Expressed TCRB transcripts got sequenced, as all isolated RNA was reverse transcribed. Libraries were prepared by immunoSEQ multiplex PCR; TCRdb keeps only in-frame clonotypes and omits some of them. The repertoire includes 150,000 to 200,000 clones, around 63% of them detected once, and around 0.096% sits in the top ten. Overall study findings and caveats: Across all four CD4+ subsets, people with type 1 diabetes showed modestly shorter TCRB CDR3s. Naive, central memory and Treg TCRB repertoires seemed to resemble each other more closely in patients than they did in healthy donors.

This clone was counted between two and nine times. The antigen is undetermined. V gene TRBV27 combines with J gene TRBJ2-3, with D possibly matching TRBD2 (6 bases). The clonotype originates from a man aged 30-40 years with type 1 diabetes. The source material was naive CD4+ T cells from blood. CDR3 sequence (DNA): TGTGCCAGCAGCCGGGCGGGGACGGCAACAGATACGCAGTATTTT. Amino acid sequence: CASSRAGTATDTQYF.